This TCR beta chain was observed in a study of OX40 agonist ivuxolimab in advanced cancers. Study background: Subjects had a mean age of about 65 years, with a range of 23 to 79; more than 70% were male. Treatment received earlier with anti-PD-1, anti-PD-L1 or anti-CTLA-4 agents was allowed, and under 50% had some.

The CDR3 length is 15 residues. The trim removed 7 bases at V and 3 bases at J, leaving 10 bases unmatched. Germline CDR1 and CDR2: LNHDA and SQIVND (reference sequence). This clone was seen only once. The repertoire was sequenced with immunoSEQ multiplex PCR; TCRdb's copy has only in-frame clones and lacks some. Among around 36,000 clones, about 84% were seen once, and the ten largest hold more than 20%. This TCR was recovered from an adult with an advanced solid tumor such as melanoma, head and neck, liver or kidney cancer. The material was CD4+ or CD8+ T cells sorted from blood, obtained in a trial of the OX40 agonist ivuxolimab. The chain has TRBV19 and TRBJ2-7; 9 bases align to TRBD1. DNA for the CDR3: TGTGCCAGTAAGGCTGAGACAGGGGGAATCTACGAGCAGTACTTC. Translating it yields CASKAETGGIYEQYF.